This T cell receptor (beta chain) stems from a study of blood T cell repertoires in COVID-19. About the study: Donors in the United States, Italy and Spain gave samples during acute or convalescent COVID-19. PBMCs, B-cell-depleted T cells, or T cells were the source of the cDNA or gDNA that made up the material.

Assay: immunoSEQ multiplex PCR; the TCRdb copy retains only in-frame clones and omits some. The sample has 110,000 to 150,000 clones, about 89% seen once. The V gene's germline CDR1 is SEHNR and CDR2 FQNEAQ (reference sequence). This CDR3 comprises 15 residues. Trimming left V 4 bases short and J 2 bases short, with 15 bases between. Those who participated ranged in age from roughly 18 to 95 years and resided in approximately 23 US areas. Symptom resolution, clearance, or two negative PCRs marked donors in Cohort 3 as recovered. The clonotype originates from a man between 60 and 75 years old who had recovered from COVID-19. The gene calls are TRBV7-9 and TRBJ2-7, with no clear D. Sequencing was performed on PBMCs or T cells enriched from blood (not recorded which). Here the CDR3 reads CASSSRQAVPYEQYF. The CDR3 DNA reads TGTGCCAGCAGCTCCCGCCAGGCAGTTCCCTACGAGCAGTACTTC.